The 7 T cell receptor beta chains given below trace back to one sample, sequenced in a study of beta chain features in type 1 diabetes. TCRB transcripts that were expressed got sequenced, as all of the isolated RNA had been reverse transcribed. Some clones are missing from TCRdb's copy, which holds only in-frame ones; the method was immunoSEQ multiplex PCR. This table holds some 25,000 clones, 56% found once. Their specific antigens are unknown. Findings and limits, study-wide: Within each of all four CD4+ subsets, Type 1 diabetes patients had TCRB CDR3s that were moderately but significantly shorter.

The sample was Tregs from blood. These receptors originate from a woman between 18 and 29 years old with type 1 diabetes.

This clone was seen more than once but under ten times. The genes are TRBV28 and TRBJ2-1, with 15 positions matching TRBD2. Germline CDR1 is MDHEN and CDR2 is SYDVKM. The CDR3 totals 16 residues. The trim removed 6 bases at V and 7 bases at J, leaving 7 bases unmatched. The DNA for the CDR3 is TGTGCCAGCAGACGGAGAGGGACTAGCGGGAGGAATGAGCAGTTCTTC. Its protein product is CASRRRGTSGRNEQFF.

This clone turned up a few times. The chain uses TRBV10-3 and TRBJ2-3, with TRBD2 matching over 10 bases. The J segment lost 3 bases and the V segment lost 10 bases, leaving 7 bases of the junction unmatched. The V gene's germline CDR1 is ENHRY and CDR2 SYGVKD. The CDR3 runs to 14 residues. The CDR3 spells CASTTSGWTDTQYF. The CDR3 nucleotides are TGTGCCAGTACGACTAGCGGGTGGACAGATACGCAGTATTTT.

The CDR3 DNA follows: TGCGCCAGCAGCTTTCTAGCGGGAGTGCAAAACGGGGAGCTGTTTTTT. Its protein is CASSFLAGVQNGELFF. The chain couples TRBV5-1 to TRBJ2-2, with TRBD2 matching over 10 bases. The CDR3 sequence is 16 residues long. CDR1 is SGHRS and CDR2 is YFSETQ in the germline V gene. Trimming cost V 2 bases and J 7 bases; bases outside gene matches: 8.

The rearrangement uses TRBV6-5 and TRBJ2-3, with 9 bases aligning to TRBD2. The CDR3 runs to 15 residues. V shed 5 bases, J shed 2 bases, and the junction held 5 bases outside the gene matches. The germline V gene encodes CDR1 MNHEY and CDR2 SVGAGI. This CDR3 reads CASSVRLADTDTQYF. The CDR3 DNA follows: TGTGCCAGCAGTGTACGACTAGCGGACACAGATACGCAGTATTTT.

The chain carries TRBV20-1 and TRBJ1-3, with 9 bases lining up with TRBD1. The V and J ends lost 8 bases and 7 bases, in that order; junction bases with no gene match: 3. CDR3 length equals 11 residues. The germline V gene has CDR1 DFQATT and CDR2 SNEGSKA (reference sequence). In nucleotides, the CDR3 is TGCAGTACTGGACAGGGGAACACCATATATTTT. Its protein is CSTGQGNTIYF.

The chain uses TRBV10-3 and TRBJ2-4; 10 positions match TRBD2. V lost 0 bases, J lost 9 bases, and 2 bases stayed unmatched. CDR3 length: 14 amino acids. Germline CDR1 is ENHRY and CDR2 is SYGVKD. DNA for the CDR3: TGTGCCATCAGTGAGTCAGGGACTAGCGTCATTCAGTACTTC. This encodes CAISESGTSVIQYF.

Here the CDR3 DNA reads TGTGCCAGCAGCACCAAGAGGGCTGGGGCCAACGTCCTGACTTTC. This sequence encodes CASSTKRAGANVLTF. The gene calls are TRBV27 and TRBJ2-6, with a possible D match to TRBD2 (5 bases). This CDR3 is built from 15 residues. V lost 6 bases and J 2 bases, leaving 11 bases between the germline ends. Germline assignment: CDR1 MNHEY and CDR2 SMNVEV (reference sequence).